One sample yielded the 25 T cell receptor beta chains listed below, sequenced in a study of blood T cell repertoires in COVID-19. The data were produced by immunoSEQ multiplex PCR, yet TCRdb's version contains in-frame clones alone and is incomplete. The table shows a few hundred thousand clones, with about 88% occurring only once. Sequencing input: peripheral blood. Every receptor here comes from a woman aged 25 to 39 with COVID-19, enrolled during active disease.

DNA for the CDR3: TGTGCCAGCAGTAGGCCGGGACTAGCTGGTTCGTATTTT. Translated, it gives CASSRPGLAGSYF. This rearrangement joins TRBV6-5 to TRBJ2-3; TRBD2 agrees at 9 bases. The germline V gene encodes CDR1 MNHEY and CDR2 SVGAGI. The CDR3 sequence is 13 residues long. The junction had 11 bases not matched to a gene; V was cut back by 5 bases and J by 14 bases.

The V call is TRBV5-1, the J call TRBJ2-7; 11 bases match TRBD1. Germline CDR1 is SGHRS and CDR2 is YFSETQ. V shed 0 bases, J shed 7 bases, and the junction held 6 bases outside the gene matches. The length of the CDR3 is 15 residues. The CDR3 DNA sequence: TGCGCCAGCAGCTTGGGACCGGGACAGGGGGTTGAGCAGTACTTC. Translated: CASSLGPGQGVEQYF.

This clone was counted once. This chain connects TRBV28 to TRBJ2-7; 7 positions match TRBD1. This CDR3 has 14 residues. The junction had 13 bases not matched to a gene; V was cut back by 8 bases and J by 6 bases. Germline CDR1 and CDR2: MDHEN and SYDVKM. CDR3 DNA sequence: TGTGCCAGCTTCTCGCCAGGGGGTAGGGTCGAGCAGTACTTC. Amino acids: CASFSPGGRVEQYF. The whole variable domain, remainder taken from reference TRBV28 and TRBJ2-7, is DVKVTQSSRYLVKRTGEKVFLECVQDMDHENMFWYRQDPGLGLRLIYFSYDVKMKEKGDIPEGYSVSREKKERFSLILESASTNQTSMYLCASFSPGGRVEQYFGPGTRLTVT.

The chain has TRBV9 and TRBJ2-2; D is perhaps TRBD1 (6 bases). This CDR3 is built from 15 residues. Germline lookup yields CDR1 SGDLS and CDR2 YYNGEE. V lost 5 bases, J lost 7 bases, and 18 bases lay in between. CDR3 nucleotide sequence: TGTGCCAGCAGAGAGGAGACAGGAGGTAACGGGGAGCTGTTTTTT. This sequence encodes CASREETGGNGELFF.

V is TRBV28 and J is TRBJ1-5; D is possibly TRBD1 (6 bases). This CDR3 contains 16 residues. V gave up 7 bases and J gave up 0 bases, with 16 bases separating them. In germline, CDR1 is MDHEN, CDR2 SYDVKM. The CDR3 DNA sequence: TGTGCCAGCACTCCACCCGGGACAAATAGCAATCAGCCCCAGCATTTT. Amino acids: CASTPPGTNSNQPQHF. Supplemented by reference TRBV28 and TRBJ1-5, the full variable domain reads DVKVTQSSRYLVKRTGEKVFLECVQDMDHENMFWYRQDPGLGLRLIYFSYDVKMKEKGDIPEGYSVSREKKERFSLILESASTNQTSMYLCASTPPGTNSNQPQHFGDGTRLSIL.

The chain employs TRBV6-5 and TRBJ2-1; D perhaps matches TRBD2 (6 bases). V gave up 2 bases and J gave up 4 bases, with 9 bases separating them. CDR1 and CDR2 from the germline V gene are MNHEY and SVGAGI. This CDR3 is 14 amino acids long. CDR3 residues: CASSYKREYNEQFF. Written as DNA, the CDR3 is TGTGCCAGCAGTTACAAACGGGAGTACAATGAGCAGTTCTTC.

This clone was seen a single time. This chain uses TRBV2 with TRBJ2-7, with TRBD1 matching over 9 bases. Germline loops: CDR1 SNHLY, CDR2 FYNNEI. This CDR3 contains 13 residues. The J segment lost 3 bases and the V segment lost 8 bases, leaving 5 bases of the junction unmatched. The CDR3 region is CASGRQGVYEQYF. DNA for the CDR3: TGTGCCAGCGGCCGACAGGGGGTCTACGAGCAGTACTTC.

This chain links TRBV27 with TRBJ2-7; tentatively, D is TRBD2 (5 bases). The germline CDR1 and CDR2 sequences are MNHEY and SMNVEV (reference sequence). Trimming cost V 5 bases and J 5 bases, with 16 bases left between them. The CDR3 runs 14 residues. CDR3 region: CASSLSGGYDEQYF. The CDR3 region has the DNA TGTGCCAGCAGTCTCTCTGGCGGGTACGACGAGCAGTACTTC.

J is TRBJ2-2 and V is TRBV9; TRBD2 agrees at 8 bases. Germline-derived CDR1 and CDR2 are SGDLS and YYNGEE. CDR3 size: 16 residues. V trimming: 0 bases; J trimming: 7 bases; junction bases outside the gene matches: 8. CDR3 protein: CASSVEGAGENGELFF. CDR3 DNA: TGTGCCAGCAGCGTAGAAGGAGCGGGAGAAAACGGGGAGCTGTTTTTT.

This CDR3 reads CASSAGTGVVGNQPQHF. The CDR3 DNA is TGTGCCAGCAGTGCCGGGACAGGGGTTGTCGGCAATCAGCCCCAGCATTTT. V usage is TRBV2 and J usage is TRBJ1-5, with 10 bases matching TRBD1. This CDR3 has 17 amino acids. CDR1 SNHLY and CDR2 FYNNEI come from the germline V gene. The trim removed 4 bases at V and 2 bases at J, leaving 8 bases unmatched.

The genes are TRBV2 and TRBJ2-7, with 8 bases identical to TRBD1. Germline CDR1 is SNHLY and CDR2 is FYNNEI. J was trimmed by 7 bases and V by 8 bases; bases with no gene match: 10. The CDR3 covers 13 residues. The CDR3 spells CASHGQGLLEQYF. The CDR3 coding sequence is TGTGCCAGCCATGGACAGGGACTTCTAGAGCAGTACTTC.

The rearrangement links TRBV10-3 to TRBJ2-5; 7 nucleotides agree with TRBD2. With 8 bases clipped from V and 4 bases from J, the junction kept 7 bases outside the gene matches. Germline lookup yields CDR1 ENHRY and CDR2 SYGVKD. The CDR3 consists of 13 residues. The CDR3 DNA follows: TGTGCCATCGCTGAGGGAGGGTTAGAGACCCAGTACTTC. This encodes CAIAEGGLETQYF.

The chain uses TRBV27 and TRBJ2-1; 8 nucleotides agree with TRBD2. Looked up from germline, CDR1 is MNHEY and CDR2 is SMNVEV (reference sequence). The CDR3 consists of 15 residues. The ends lost 2 bases at V and 10 bases at J; junction bases unmatched: 10. The CDR3 DNA reads TGTGCCAGCAGTTTACTCGGGAGGGCCGGCCGGGAGCAGTTCTTC. The encoded protein is CASSLLGRAGREQFF.

The rearrangement links TRBV9 to TRBJ1-2; TRBD1 agrees at 8 bases. The ends lost 0 bases at V and 7 bases at J; junction bases unmatched: 5. The CDR3 totals 14 residues. Looked up from germline, CDR1 is SGDLS and CDR2 is YYNGEE. The DNA for the CDR3 is TGTGCCAGCAGCGTAGAAGCGACAGGGGTTGGCTACACCTTC. It translates to CASSVEATGVGYTF.

The gene calls are TRBV28 and TRBJ1-5; TRBD1 might be the D (5 bases). The V gene lost 6 bases and the J gene lost 8 bases, with 11 bases spanning the gap. Germline V gene lookup returns CDR1 MDHEN and CDR2 SYDVKM. The CDR3 covers 12 residues. CDR3 DNA: TGTGCCAGCAGACCCGGGGGTGAGCCCCAGCATTTT. Its protein is CASRPGGEPQHF.

The chain employs TRBV6-5 and TRBJ2-5; 7 bases line up with TRBD1. Germline-derived CDR1 and CDR2 are MNHEY and SVGAGI. V shed 4 bases, J shed 3 bases, and the junction held 5 bases outside the gene matches. The CDR3 is 14 residues long. CDR3 region: CASSLSQGKETQYF. The CDR3 DNA reads as TGTGCCAGCAGTTTATCACAGGGGAAAGAGACCCAGTACTTC.

This clone appeared a single time. The chain joins TRBV9 to TRBJ2-2, with a tentative D call TRBD1 (8 bases). The CDR3 has 16 residues. Per germline, CDR1 SGDLS and CDR2 YYNGEE. V dropped 3 bases and J dropped 4 bases, with 16 bases sitting between them. The DNA for the CDR3 is TGTGCCAGCAGCGCCACAGGGGGGGTGAGCACCGGGGAGCTGTTTTTT. Residues: CASSATGGVSTGELFF.

The chain recombines TRBV5-1 with TRBJ2-7; TRBD2 might be the D (5 bases). CDR3 length: 14 residues. The germline V and J ends were trimmed by 1 base and 0 bases, with 8 bases remaining between them. CDR1 and CDR2 (germline): SGHRS, YFSETQ. The CDR3 DNA reads as TGCGCCAGCAGCTTGCGGACTTCCTCCTACGAGCAGTACTTC. Translation: CASSLRTSSYEQYF.

A word on this clone: Other DNA sequences of this sample code for an identical CDR3. The chain has TRBV5-1 and TRBJ2-7; TRBD1 agrees at 10 bases. With 0 bases clipped from V and 3 bases from J, the junction kept 0 bases outside the gene matches. Germline CDR1 reads SGHRS; CDR2 reads YFSETQ. CDR3 length: 14 amino acids. The CDR3 loop is CASSLGTGGYEQYF. The CDR3 DNA follows: TGCGCCAGCAGCTTGGGGACAGGGGGCTACGAGCAGTACTTC.

The CDR3 nucleotides read TGTGCCACCAGTGATTCGGGGACAGGGCGATATAGCAATCAGCCCCAGCATTTT. This codes for CATSDSGTGRYSNQPQHF. The rearrangement joins TRBV24-1 to TRBJ1-5; TRBD1 aligns across 9 bases. There are 18 residues in the CDR3. The germline V gene encodes CDR1 KGHDR and CDR2 SFDVKD. V dropped 2 bases and J dropped 0; count of bases not matched to a gene: 7.

The chain links TRBV7-2 to TRBJ1-2; 8 bases match TRBD1. The CDR3 is 13 residues long. After removal of 5 bases from V and 7 bases from J, the junction contained 6 bases not matched to a gene. Germline assignment: CDR1 SGHTA and CDR2 FQGNSA. CDR3 nucleotide sequence: TGTGCCAGCAGCCCGGACAGGGCGTTTGGCTACACCTTC. It codes for CASSPDRAFGYTF.

The CDR3 reads CAWSRGSNQPQHF. Here the CDR3 DNA reads TGTGCCTGGAGTAGGGGCTCCAATCAGCCCCAGCATTTT. This rearrangement joins TRBV30 to TRBJ1-5, with D possibly being TRBD1 (5 bases). The ends were cut back, 2 bases at V and 3 bases at J, with 8 bases in the middle. The V gene's germline CDR1 is GTSNPN and CDR2 SVGIG (reference sequence). The CDR3 spans 13 residues.

CDR3 region: CASTILAGGQDTQYF. The CDR3 nucleotides read TGTGCCAGCACCATACTAGCGGGAGGTCAAGATACGCAGTATTTT. V and J are TRBV6-5 and TRBJ2-3; TRBD2 agrees at 12 bases. With V trimmed by 7 bases and J by 5 bases, 7 bases remained unmatched. This CDR3 has 15 residues. CDR1 is MNHEY and CDR2 is SVGAGI in the germline V gene.

The chain uses TRBV27 and TRBJ2-1, with TRBD2 matching 14 bases. J gave up 12 bases and V 5 bases, and 6 bases lay outside the gene matches. In germline, CDR1 is MNHEY, CDR2 SMNVEV (reference sequence). The CDR3 loop spans 14 amino acids. CDR3 residues: CASSPGTSGSRQFF. In DNA form, the CDR3 reads TGTGCCAGCAGTCCCGGGACTAGCGGGAGTAGGCAGTTCTTC.

The chain is built from TRBV19 and TRBJ2-7; 7 nucleotides match TRBD1. V lost 1 base to trimming and J lost 2 bases; unmatched junction nucleotides: 5. The CDR3 contains 15 residues. The germline V gene encodes CDR1 LNHDA and CDR2 SQIVND (reference sequence). The CDR3: CASSIVDRPTYEQYF. CDR3 in DNA: TGTGCCAGTAGTATAGTGGACAGGCCGACCTACGAGCAGTACTTC.